The clone carrying this T cell receptor beta chain was seen once. Its target is not known. At one end, the junction sequence differs from germline, possibly due to a read error. This sample is part of a study of CD8+CD57+ T cells in acquired aplastic anemia. Genomic DNA provided the template from which TCR beta VDJ and CDR3 profiles were obtained. TCRdb itself ran the reads through MiXCR, one entry per CDR3 protein. The top ten clones hold around 50% of a sample with some 200,000 distinct CDR3 sequences, about 62% of them seen once. Patients sequenced had flow cytometry evidence of CD8+CD57+ cell expansion. Each patient carried a diagnosis of severe acquired aplastic anemia. Regarding the study as a whole: Patients and controls had in common twenty-nine CD8+ CDR3 sequences.

Per germline, CDR1 SGHRS and CDR2 YFSETQ. The CDR3 loop spans 17 amino acids. The sequence was collected from a human donor with aplastic anemia. This chain uses TRBV5-1 with TRBJ2-1; 10 nucleotides align to TRBD2. The sample taken for sequencing was sorted CD4+, CD8+, or CD8+CD57+ T cells (not recorded which) from PBMCs. DNA for the CDR3: TGTGCCAGCAGTGATCCGGGACTAGCGCAAACCTACAATGAGCAGTTCTTC. Its translation is CASSDPGLAQTYNEQFF.